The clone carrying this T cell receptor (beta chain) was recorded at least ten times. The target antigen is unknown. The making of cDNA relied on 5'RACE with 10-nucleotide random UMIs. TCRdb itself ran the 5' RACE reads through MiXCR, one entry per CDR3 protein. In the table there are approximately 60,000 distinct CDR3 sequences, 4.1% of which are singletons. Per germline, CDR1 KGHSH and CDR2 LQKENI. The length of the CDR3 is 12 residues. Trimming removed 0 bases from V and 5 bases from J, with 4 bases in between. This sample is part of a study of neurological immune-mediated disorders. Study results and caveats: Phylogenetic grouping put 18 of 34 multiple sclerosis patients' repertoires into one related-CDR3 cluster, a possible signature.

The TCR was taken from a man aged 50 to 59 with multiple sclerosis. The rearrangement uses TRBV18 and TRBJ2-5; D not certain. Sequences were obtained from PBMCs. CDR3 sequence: CASSPPGETQYF. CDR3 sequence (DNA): TGTGCCAGCTCACCACCGGGGGAGACCCAGTACTTC.